One and the same sample provided the 4 T cell receptor beta chains below, sequenced in a study of blood T cell repertoires in COVID-19. Using immunoSEQ multiplex PCR, the repertoire was profiled, and TCRdb retains in-frame clones only, with some absent. The data contain 250,000 to 350,000 clones, 75% to 90% of them singletons. Material: peripheral blood. The receptors originated from a woman aged 55-69 years with acute or convalescent COVID-19.

The rearrangement links TRBV2 to TRBJ1-3, with a weak D call TRBD1 (6 bases). Trimming took off 3 bases at V and 5 bases at J, with 8 bases between the two ends. From germline, CDR1 is SNHLY and CDR2 FYNNEI. The CDR3 runs to 13 residues. The CDR3 is CASSEQGRNTIYF. The CDR3, as DNA: TGTGCCAGCAGTGAGCAGGGGAGAAACACCATATATTTT.

The rearrangement links TRBV5-5 to TRBJ1-5; D is ambiguous. The CDR3 contains 16 residues. V was shortened by 0 bases and J by 0 bases, with 10 bases between the two germline ends. Germline CDR1 and CDR2: SGHKS and YYEKEE (reference sequence). CDR3 in amino acids: CASSLGPSYSNQPQHF. The CDR3 coding sequence is TGTGCCAGCAGCTTGGGTCCGTCCTATAGCAATCAGCCCCAGCATTTT.

In this sample, this clone turned up a few times. The chain employs TRBV24-1 and TRBJ1-5; 9 positions match TRBD1. The germline V gene has CDR1 KGHDR and CDR2 SFDVKD. The CDR3 covers 15 residues. With 9 bases clipped from V and 5 bases from J, the junction kept 10 bases outside the gene matches. The CDR3 loop reads CATAKGQGRDQPQHF. CDR3 nucleotide sequence: TGTGCCACCGCAAAGGGACAGGGAAGGGATCAGCCCCAGCATTTT.

The chain carries TRBV29-1 and TRBJ2-7; 10 bases match TRBD1. Germline V gene sequence: CDR1 SQVTM, CDR2 ANQGSEA. The CDR3 has 12 amino acids. The junction had 2 bases not matched to a gene; V was cut back by 6 bases and J by 3 bases. CDR3 bases: TGCAGCGTACGGACAGGGGGCTACGAGCAGTACTTC. This codes for CSVRTGGYEQYF.